Each of the 14 T cell receptor beta chains below was sequenced from the same sample in a study of T-cell memory formation after mild COVID-19. TCRdb re-analysed the 5' RACE reads in MiXCR, keeping a single row per CDR3 protein. The data hold approximately 570,000 distinct CDR3 sequences, with about a sixth observed a single time. Sequencing was performed on PBMCs or a T cell subset sorted from them (not recorded which). The receptors derive from an adult woman who had mild COVID-19 (a few samples of this study predate the infection). Cell type and time point are not known.

The chain has TRBV20-1 and TRBJ2-1, with a tentative D call TRBD2 (5 bases). This CDR3 has 12 residues. CDR1 is DFQATT and CDR2 is SNEGSKA in the germline V gene (reference sequence). Trimming shortened V by 5 bases and J by 0 bases, and 5 bases separated the two germline ends. The CDR3 region is CSAGSSYNEQFF. The CDR3 bases are TGCAGTGCTGGGAGCTCCTACAATGAGCAGTTCTTC.

This sequence joins TRBV7-9 and TRBJ2-2; D might be TRBD1 or TRBD2, each matching 5 bases. Trimming left V 1 base short and J 0 bases short, with 12 bases between. The CDR3 is 17 amino acids. CDR1 is SEHNR and CDR2 is FQNEAQ in the germline V gene (reference sequence). The CDR3 region is CASSLEGPNTNTGELFF. The CDR3 DNA follows: TGTGCCAGCAGCTTAGAGGGACCCAACACGAACACCGGGGAGCTGTTTTTT.

The V gene is TRBV29-1, the J gene TRBJ2-5; a possible D gene is TRBD1 (6 bases). The CDR3 has 12 residues. Germline CDR1 and CDR2: SQVTM and ANQGSEA. The V and J ends lost 3 bases and 6 bases respectively, with 11 bases between them. This chain's CDR3 is CSVDLTGQTQYF. CDR3 DNA sequence: TGCAGCGTTGATCTAACAGGGCAGACCCAGTACTTC.

There are a few counts of this clonotype. This rearrangement joins TRBV25-1 to TRBJ1-4, with a tentative D call TRBD1 (5 bases). The CDR3 is made up of 12 amino acids. V lost 11 bases and J lost 4, with 11 bases in between. CDR1 MGHDK and CDR2 SYGVNS come from the germline V gene. The CDR3: CARRGFNEKLFF. DNA of the CDR3: TGTGCCCGAAGGGGTTTTAATGAAAAACTGTTTTTT.

This clonotype was recorded a few times. The V gene is TRBV5-6, the J gene TRBJ2-2; D remains unclear. This CDR3 has 15 residues. Trimming left V 1 base short and J 2 bases short, with 9 bases between. CDR1 and CDR2 from the germline V gene are SGHDT and YYEEEE. This CDR3 is CASSLLQLNTGELFF. The CDR3 bases are TGTGCCAGCAGCTTGTTACAACTAAACACCGGGGAGCTGTTTTTT.

The chain uses TRBV5-4 and TRBJ2-1; D is unresolved. Germline V gives CDR1 SGHNT, CDR2 YYREEE (reference sequence). The CDR3 has 13 residues. With 3 bases removed from V and 8 bases from J, the gap between germline ends came to 12 bases. The CDR3: CASSSERSYEQFF. DNA for the CDR3: TGTGCCAGCAGCTCGGAGCGAAGCTATGAGCAGTTCTTC.

This rearrangement joins TRBV9 to TRBJ2-1; tentatively, D is TRBD2 (7 bases). CDR1 is SGDLS, CDR2 YYNGEE, per germline. The CDR3 spans 16 residues. Trimming took off 4 bases at V and 4 bases at J, with 18 bases between the two ends. The CDR3, as DNA: TGTGCCAGCAGCCCCCGAGGGGGGGGGCAATACAATGAGCAGTTCTTC. Translated: CASSPRGGGQYNEQFF.

The chain carries TRBV9 and TRBJ1-1; weak D call: TRBD1 (5 bases). Trimming took 3 bases from V and 6 from J, leaving 15 bases between them. Germline V gene sequence: CDR1 SGDLS, CDR2 YYNGEE. There are 14 residues in the CDR3. CDR3 DNA: TGTGCCAGCAGCGCGAGGGACGGATCAGCTGAAGCTTTCTTT. This sequence encodes CASSARDGSAEAFF.

This clonotype appeared a few times. This sequence joins TRBV7-8 and TRBJ2-1; D is perhaps TRBD1 (5 bases). CDR3 length equals 13 residues. Germline V lookup: CDR1 SGHVS, CDR2 FQNEAQ. Deletions cut 4 bases from V and 4 bases from J, with 8 bases between. This CDR3 reads CASSSTEYNEQFF. The CDR3 coding sequence is TGTGCCAGCAGCTCGACAGAATACAATGAGCAGTTCTTC.

A few counts support this clonotype. V gene TRBV3-1 combines with J gene TRBJ2-7; no clear D gene. The CDR3 extends over 11 amino acids. Germline values: CDR1 LGHDT, CDR2 YNNKEL (reference sequence). V was shortened by 8 bases and J by 3 bases, with 8 bases between the two germline ends. CDR3: CASGVGYEQYF. The CDR3 DNA sequence: TGTGCCAGCGGGGTGGGCTACGAGCAGTACTTC.

This clonotype has just a few counts. The chain couples TRBV3-1 to TRBJ2-2, with 7 bases that match TRBD2. Per germline, CDR1 LGHDT and CDR2 YNNKEL (reference sequence). There are 17 residues in the CDR3. Trimming removed 4 bases from V and 2 bases from J; junction bases left unmatched: 10. CDR3 protein: CASSLELLAVNTGELFF. The CDR3 region has the DNA TGTGCCAGCAGCCTAGAGTTGCTAGCGGTTAACACCGGGGAGCTGTTTTTT.

This clonotype has a handful of counts. The rearrangement joins TRBV6-6 to TRBJ1-4; D is possibly TRBD1 (5 bases). Trimming stripped 4 bases from V and 3 bases from J, with 9 bases between. Looked up from germline, CDR1 is MNHNY and CDR2 is SVGAGI (reference sequence). The CDR3 totals 14 residues. This chain's CDR3 is CASSSGLANEKLFF. The CDR3 DNA reads TGTGCCAGCAGTTCGGGGCTCGCTAATGAAAAACTGTTTTTT.

CDR3 protein: CASSLVTFTDTQYF. The CDR3 DNA sequence: TGTGCCAGCAGCTTAGTGACTTTCACAGATACGCAGTATTTT. The chain has TRBV7-2 and TRBJ2-3; unclear D gene. Trimming stripped 1 base from V and 2 bases from J, with 7 bases between. Germline CDR1 reads SGHTA; CDR2 reads FQGNSA. The CDR3 has 14 residues.

The chain links TRBV20-1 to TRBJ2-7; 8 bases map to TRBD2. CDR1 is DFQATT, CDR2 SNEGSKA, per germline (reference sequence). V was pared by 6 bases and J by 5 bases, with 15 bases of the junction left unmatched. This CDR3 comprises 15 residues. CDR3 residues: CSAAGSSGSKNEQYF. CDR3 DNA: TGCAGTGCCGCGGGATCGAGCGGGAGCAAAAACGAGCAGTACTTC.